Listed below are T cell receptor beta chains from one sample, sequenced in a study of T cell responses to AZD1222 COVID-19 vaccine. Sequencing used immunoSEQ multiplex PCR; TCRdb keeps in-frame clones, though not all of them. The repertoire includes 100,000 to 150,000 clones, about 87% of them detected once, and 4.4% sits in the top ten. The starting material was peripheral blood, obtained on day 0 of AZD1222 vaccination. Receptor source: an adult in good health. Each CDR3 is given with its conserved first and last residue. Each record gives: CDR3 DNA, CDR3 protein, J gene, D gene, clone size, V gene. The D gene is left open where the match is weak. Not all rows give a size; the values are once, few, many and, for expanded clones, a class.

TGTGCCAGCAGTTTATCTGGGGACAGGGGGCGTCCCTACAATGAGCAGTTCTTC | CASSLSGDRGRPYNEQFF | TRBJ2-1 | TRBD1 | few | TRBV27
TGTGCCAGCAGCAAAGGTGCAGGGGCCAATCAGCCCCAGCATTTT | CASSKGAGANQPQHF | TRBJ1-5 | . | . | TRBV21-1
TGTGCCAGCAGCTTAACCGGGACAGGGGTGCAGTTCTTC | CASSLTGTGVQFF | TRBJ2-1 | TRBD1 | . | TRBV7-3
TGTGCCATCAGTGAGTCGACCGAGGGGCTGAACACTGAAGCTTTCTTT | CAISESTEGLNTEAFF | TRBJ1-1 | . | . | TRBV10-3
TGTGCCAGTAGTGGACAGGGTGATTCACCCCTCCACTTT | CASSGQGDSPLHF | TRBJ1-6 | TRBD1 | . | TRBV19
TGCGCCAGCAGCTTGATCCAGGGTGGGAAGACCCAGTACTTC | CASSLIQGGKTQYF | TRBJ2-5 | . | . | TRBV5-1
TGTGCCAGCAGTTTAGCTGCAGGGAACTATGGCTACACCTTC | CASSLAAGNYGYTF | TRBJ1-2 | . | . | TRBV27
TGCAGCGTTGAGGTGGGGATTAACACTGAAGCTTTCTTT | CSVEVGINTEAFF | TRBJ1-1 | . | . | TRBV29-1
TGTGCCACCAGTGACCCGAAGGGTCGTCGGGGTGGCTACACCTTC | CATSDPKGRRGGYTF | TRBJ1-2 | . | . | TRBV24-1
TGTGCCAGCAGCGTAGCCGGAGGGGGGGATGAGCAGTTCTTC | CASSVAGGGDEQFF | TRBJ2-1 | . | . | TRBV9
TGTGCCAGCAGCTTAGTCCCTAGCCTTATCCAAGAGACCCAGTACTTC | CASSLVPSLIQETQYF | TRBJ2-5 | . | . | TRBV7-2
TGTGCCAGCAGTTTAACGGGACTGAAGGGCACAGATACGCAGTATTTT | CASSLTGLKGTDTQYF | TRBJ2-3 | . | once | TRBV27
TGTGCCAGCAACTTGCCTGAAGCTTTCTTT | CASNLPEAFF | TRBJ1-1 | . | . | TRBV27
TGTGCCAGTAGTACCCAGGGTGGCGGCAATCAGCCCCAGCATTTT | CASSTQGGGNQPQHF | TRBJ1-5 | . | . | TRBV19
TGTGCCAGCAGTGAACCCGATACACAGGCCTTCCTTACAGATACGCAGTATTTT | CASSEPDTQAFLTDTQYF | TRBJ2-3 | . | . | TRBV2
TGCGCCAGCAGCCAAGATGGGTCGGCAGGGGAAGGGGGTGAAGCTTTCTTT | CASSQDGSAGEGGEAFF | TRBJ1-1 | . | . | TRBV4-1
TGTGCCAGCAGCGTAGGACTAGCGGGAGGGTACGAGCAGTACTTC | CASSVGLAGGYEQYF | TRBJ2-7 | TRBD2 | once | TRBV9
TGCAGCGGAAGGGGGCGAGAAGGGAATGGCTACACCTTC | CSGRGREGNGYTF | TRBJ1-2 | TRBD1 | . | TRBV29-1
TGTGCCAGCAGTTACGGTCAGGGGCAGCCCCAGCATTTT | CASSYGQGQPQHF | TRBJ1-5 | . | . | TRBV6-5
TGTGCCATCAAGTGGGACAGGGGATACGAGCAGTACTTC | CAIKWDRGYEQYF | TRBJ2-7 | TRBD1 | . | TRBV10-3
TGTGCCACCAGTGGGGACAAAACCTACGAGCAGTACTTC | CATSGDKTYEQYF | TRBJ2-7 | . | . | TRBV24-1
TGTGCCTGGACCCCGGGACAGGGGGCCTACGAGCAGTACTTC | CAWTPGQGAYEQYF | TRBJ2-7 | TRBD1 | many | TRBV30
TGTGCTAGTGGTTCGAACTACGAGCAGTACTTC | CASGSNYEQYF | TRBJ2-7 | . | . | TRBV12-5
TGTGCCAGCAGCTTAGCGGGACAGGGGGGCTCTGGCTACACCTTC | CASSLAGQGGSGYTF | TRBJ1-2 | TRBD1 | . | TRBV7-8
TGTGCCAGCAGTTACAGGAGGGGCCCCACCGGGGAGCTGTTTTTT | CASSYRRGPTGELFF | TRBJ2-2 | . | . | TRBV6-6
TGTGCCACCAGTGATTTGGAGGGGAAGGGTTTAAACACCGGGGAGCTGTTTTTT | CATSDLEGKGLNTGELFF | TRBJ2-2 | . | . | TRBV24-1
TGTGCCAGCAGCCGGACGGTGAACACCGGGGAGCTGTTTTTT | CASSRTVNTGELFF | TRBJ2-2 | . | few | TRBV3-1/TRBV3-2
TGTGCCAGTAGTACCAGAGACGGGGAGCTGTTTTTT | CASSTRDGELFF | TRBJ2-2 | . | . | TRBV19
TGTGCCAGTAGTTCCCGGGACACCCTAGGGAGTCAGCCCCAGCATTTT | CASSSRDTLGSQPQHF | TRBJ1-5 | . | . | TRBV19
TGTGCCAGCAGCAAACCGATCGTAGGCCTTACCTCAACTAATGAAAAACTGTTTTTT | CASSKPIVGLTSTNEKLFF | TRBJ1-4 | . | . | TRBV21-1
TGTGCCAGTAGCCCCGGGACCTCCTATGGCTACACCTTC | CASSPGTSYGYTF | TRBJ1-2 | . | . | TRBV19
TGTGCCAGCAGCCAAAGTAGGAGGCTTAGCTCCTACAATGAGCAGTTCTTC | CASSQSRRLSSYNEQFF | TRBJ2-1 | . | . | TRBV14
TGTGCCAGCAGCTTGTACGAGGTTAATCAGCCCCAGCATTTT | CASSLYEVNQPQHF | TRBJ1-5 | . | . | TRBV7-2
TGTGCCAGCAGGGGGGTGGGGTTATCCGGGGAGCTGTTTTTT | CASRGVGLSGELFF | TRBJ2-2 | . | once | TRBV2
TGTGCCAGCAGTTCCCGGACTTCTATTCGCTACGAGCAGTACTTC | CASSSRTSIRYEQYF | TRBJ2-7 | . | . | TRBV28
TGTGCCAGCAGCTACAGGGGGATTGATGAAAAACTGTTTTTT | CASSYRGIDEKLFF | TRBJ1-4 | TRBD1 | . | TRBV14
TGCGCCAGCAGCTTGGTTAGCGGGAGATCCTACAATGAGCAGTTCTTC | CASSLVSGRSYNEQFF | TRBJ2-1 | TRBD2 | . | TRBV5-1
TGTGCCAGCAGCTTGTTCCCGACAGGCTATCAGCCCCAGCATTTT | CASSLFPTGYQPQHF | TRBJ1-5 | . | once | TRBV5-6
TGTGCCTGGAGTGCTTACCTAGCGGGTCCATACAATGAGCAGTTCTTC | CAWSAYLAGPYNEQFF | TRBJ2-1 | TRBD2 | . | TRBV30
TGCAGTGCTCTACAGGGGTACGAGCAGTACTTC | CSALQGYEQYF | TRBJ2-7 | TRBD1 | . | TRBV20-1
TGTGCCAGCAGTGAAATATTGACAGGGCCGAGCTCCTACGAGCAGTACTTC | CASSEILTGPSSYEQYF | TRBJ2-7 | TRBD1 | . | TRBV6-1
TGTGCCTGGAGCTACGGGGGGCTGGGGGAAAAACTGTTTTTT | CAWSYGGLGEKLFF | TRBJ1-4 | . | . | TRBV30